This T cell receptor beta chain originates from a study of blood T cell repertoires in COVID-19. As for the study in general: Sites in the United States, Italy and Spain provided acute and convalescent COVID-19 samples. Sources were T cells, B-cell-depleted T cells, or PBMCs; the material itself was cDNA or gDNA.

Original processing methods: By means of reference gene primer amplification, nucleated cell counts were estimated. Repertoires were generated with immunoSEQ multiplex PCR, while TCRdb's copy carries only in-frame clones and drops some. V and J calls plus clone size are reproduced from that table; the DNA served to infer D and trimming. Of some 150,000 clones in the sample, approximately 83% are singletons; the top ten hold 25% to 30%. The CDR3 covers 14 residues. Germline CDR1 is SGHTA and CDR2 is FQGNSA. Trimming pared 6 bases from V and 3 bases from J, leaving 13 bases between. Sequencing was carried out using peripheral blood. This sequence joins TRBV7-2 and TRBJ2-3; the D is unclear. This TCR came from a woman aged 55-75 years with acute or convalescent COVID-19. CDR3 sequence: CASSIRPETDTQYF. In nucleotides, the CDR3 is TGTGCCAGCAGTATCAGGCCAGAAACAGATACGCAGTATTTT.